The T cell receptor beta chain under discussion was sequenced for a study of molecular identifiers for immune sequencing clone quantification. With regard to this clonotype: This may come from a read error, since a much larger clone is one base off.

The CDR3 sequence is 14 residues long. V was trimmed by 4 bases and J by 5 bases, leaving 15 bases between them. Germline CDR1 SNHLY, CDR2 FYNNEI. TCRdb reprocessed the PCR reads with MiXCR, giving one entry per CDR3 protein. The sample has under 650,000 distinct CDR3 sequences, around 20% seen once. This TCR derives from a human donor in good health. Some libraries in this study had Jurkat cell RNA spiked in. The V call is TRBV2, the J call TRBJ2-7; D may match TRBD1 or TRBD2 (5 bases each). Sequencing was performed on naive CD8+ T cells from blood, with Jurkat cell RNA spiked in. Noted subset: FACS-sorted CD8+CD4-CCR7+CD45RA+ naive T cells. CDR3 sequence: CASSGEGPGNEQYF. DNA for the CDR3: TGTGCCAGCAGTGGAGAGGGGCCAGGGAACGAGCAGTACTTC.